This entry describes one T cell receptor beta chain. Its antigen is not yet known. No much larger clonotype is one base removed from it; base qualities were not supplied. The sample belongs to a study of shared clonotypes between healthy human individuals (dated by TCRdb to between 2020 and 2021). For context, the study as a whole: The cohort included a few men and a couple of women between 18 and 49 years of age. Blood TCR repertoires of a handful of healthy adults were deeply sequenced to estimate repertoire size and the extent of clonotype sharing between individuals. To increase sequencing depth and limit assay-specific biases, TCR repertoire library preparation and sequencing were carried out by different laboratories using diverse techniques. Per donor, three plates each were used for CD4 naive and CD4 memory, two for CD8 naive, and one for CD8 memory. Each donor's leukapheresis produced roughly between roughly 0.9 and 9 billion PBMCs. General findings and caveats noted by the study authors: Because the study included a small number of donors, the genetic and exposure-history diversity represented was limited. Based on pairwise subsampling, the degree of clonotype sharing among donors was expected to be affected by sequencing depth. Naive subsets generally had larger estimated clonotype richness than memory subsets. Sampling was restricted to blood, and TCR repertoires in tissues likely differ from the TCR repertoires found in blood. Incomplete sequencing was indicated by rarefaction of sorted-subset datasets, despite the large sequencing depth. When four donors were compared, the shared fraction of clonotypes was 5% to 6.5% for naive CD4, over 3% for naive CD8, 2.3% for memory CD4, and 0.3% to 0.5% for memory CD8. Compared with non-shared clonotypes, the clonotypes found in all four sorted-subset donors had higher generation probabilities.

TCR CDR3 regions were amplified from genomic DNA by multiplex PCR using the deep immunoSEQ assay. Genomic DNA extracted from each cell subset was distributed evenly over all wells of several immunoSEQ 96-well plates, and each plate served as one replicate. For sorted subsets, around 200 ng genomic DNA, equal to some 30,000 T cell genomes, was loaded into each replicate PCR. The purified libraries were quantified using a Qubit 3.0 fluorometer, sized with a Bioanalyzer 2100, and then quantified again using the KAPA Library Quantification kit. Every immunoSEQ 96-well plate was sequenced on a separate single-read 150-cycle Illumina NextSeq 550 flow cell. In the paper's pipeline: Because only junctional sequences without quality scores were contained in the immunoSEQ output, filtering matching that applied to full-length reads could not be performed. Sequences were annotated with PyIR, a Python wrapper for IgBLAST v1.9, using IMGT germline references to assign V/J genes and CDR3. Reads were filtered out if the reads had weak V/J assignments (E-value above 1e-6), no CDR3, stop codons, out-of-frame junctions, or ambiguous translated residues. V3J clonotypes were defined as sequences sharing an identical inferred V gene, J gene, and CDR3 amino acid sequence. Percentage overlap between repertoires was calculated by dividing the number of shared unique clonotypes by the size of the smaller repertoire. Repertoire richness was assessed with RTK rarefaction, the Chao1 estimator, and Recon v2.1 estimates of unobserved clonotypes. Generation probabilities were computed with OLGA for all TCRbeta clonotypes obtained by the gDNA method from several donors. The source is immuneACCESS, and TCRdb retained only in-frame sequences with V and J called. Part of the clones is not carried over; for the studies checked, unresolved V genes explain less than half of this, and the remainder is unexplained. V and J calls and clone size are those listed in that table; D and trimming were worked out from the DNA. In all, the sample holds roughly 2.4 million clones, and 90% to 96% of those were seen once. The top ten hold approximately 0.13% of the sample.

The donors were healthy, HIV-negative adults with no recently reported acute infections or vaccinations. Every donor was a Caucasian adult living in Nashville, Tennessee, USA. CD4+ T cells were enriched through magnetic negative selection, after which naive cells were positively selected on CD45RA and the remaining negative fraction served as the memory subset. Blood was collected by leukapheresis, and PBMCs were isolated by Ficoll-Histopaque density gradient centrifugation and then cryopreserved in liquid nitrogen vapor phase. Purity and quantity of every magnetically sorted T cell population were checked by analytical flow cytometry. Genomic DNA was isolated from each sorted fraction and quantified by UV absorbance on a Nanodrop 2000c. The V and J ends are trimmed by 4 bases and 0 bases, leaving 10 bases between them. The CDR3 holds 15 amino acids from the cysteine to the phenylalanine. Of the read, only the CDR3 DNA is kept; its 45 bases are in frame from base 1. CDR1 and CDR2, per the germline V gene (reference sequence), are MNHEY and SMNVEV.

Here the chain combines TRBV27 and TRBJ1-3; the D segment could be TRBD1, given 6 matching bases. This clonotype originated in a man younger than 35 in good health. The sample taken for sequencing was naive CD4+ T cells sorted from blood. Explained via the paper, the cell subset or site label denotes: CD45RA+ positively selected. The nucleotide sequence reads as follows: TGTGCCAGCAGTTCCGGGACACCCTCTGGAAACACCATATATTTT. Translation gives CASSSGTPSGNTIYF.